In its sample, the clone carrying this T cell receptor (beta chain) was seen a few times. Its antigen is still unknown. The sample originates from a study of cytomegalovirus exposure and HLA in healthy donors. Study-level information: There were about 85 million unique TCRs (from HLA-typed donors) in an early data release.

The PCR ran on 60 Vbeta and 13 Jbeta primers. Sequencing used immunoSEQ multiplex PCR; TCRdb keeps in-frame clones, though not all of them. The sample holds around 95,000 clones, about four fifths seen once. General study points: With DRB1 most and HLA-C fewest, TCR association rates differed between HLA loci in a later analysis. Among the most significant clusters, several appeared linked to common viral pathogens in a later analysis. Analysis was performed later, and it showed HLA-associated TCR beta chains to be more clonally expanded than equally common others.

The CDR3 is 16 amino acids. With 6 bases clipped from V and 2 bases from J, the junction kept 13 bases outside the gene matches. From germline, CDR1 is MNHEY and CDR2 SMNVEV (reference sequence). Sequenced: PBMCs. V and J are TRBV27 and TRBJ2-7; 7 positions match TRBD2. The receptor's source is a man aged 25-40 years in good health and CMV-seropositive. CDR3 protein: CASRILTSADPYEQYF. The CDR3 DNA reads as TGTGCCAGCAGGATCCTAACTAGCGCCGATCCCTACGAGCAGTACTTC.